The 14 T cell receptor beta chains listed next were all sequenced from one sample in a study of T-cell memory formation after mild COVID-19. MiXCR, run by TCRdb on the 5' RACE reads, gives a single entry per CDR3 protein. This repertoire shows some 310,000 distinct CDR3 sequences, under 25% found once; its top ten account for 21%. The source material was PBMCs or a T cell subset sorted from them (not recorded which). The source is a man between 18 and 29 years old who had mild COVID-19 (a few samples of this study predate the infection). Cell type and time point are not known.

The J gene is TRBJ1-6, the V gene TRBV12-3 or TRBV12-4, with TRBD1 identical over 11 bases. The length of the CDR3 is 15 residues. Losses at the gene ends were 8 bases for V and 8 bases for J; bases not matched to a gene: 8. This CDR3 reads CASCELGQGDSPLHF. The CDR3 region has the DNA TGTGCCAGCTGTGAGTTGGGACAGGGGGATTCACCCCTCCACTTT.

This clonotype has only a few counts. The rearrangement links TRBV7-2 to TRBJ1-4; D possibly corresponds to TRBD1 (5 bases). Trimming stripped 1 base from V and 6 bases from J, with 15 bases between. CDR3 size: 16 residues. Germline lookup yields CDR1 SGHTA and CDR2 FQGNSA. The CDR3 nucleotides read TGTGCCAGCAGCTTAGGGGCGGGACCGCCCTATGAAAAACTGTTTTTT. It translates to CASSLGAGPPYEKLFF.

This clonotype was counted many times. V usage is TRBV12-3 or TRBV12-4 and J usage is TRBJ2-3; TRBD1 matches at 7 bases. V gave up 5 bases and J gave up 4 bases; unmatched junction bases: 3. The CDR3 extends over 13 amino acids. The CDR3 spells CASSPTGADTQYF. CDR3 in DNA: TGTGCCAGCAGTCCTACAGGGGCAGATACGCAGTATTTT.

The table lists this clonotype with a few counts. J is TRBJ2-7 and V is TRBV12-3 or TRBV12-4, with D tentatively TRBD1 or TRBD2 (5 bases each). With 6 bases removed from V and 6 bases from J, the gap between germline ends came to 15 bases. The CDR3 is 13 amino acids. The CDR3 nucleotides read TGTGCCAGCAGCTCTGGGGGACGTCGCGAGCAGTACTTC. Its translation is CASSSGGRREQYF.

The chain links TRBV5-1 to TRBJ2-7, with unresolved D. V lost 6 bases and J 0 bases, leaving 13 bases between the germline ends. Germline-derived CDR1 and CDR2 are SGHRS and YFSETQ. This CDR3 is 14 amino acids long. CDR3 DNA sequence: TGCGCCAGCAAGCTCGGAATTACCTCCTACGAGCAGTACTTC. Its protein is CASKLGITSYEQYF.

Written as DNA, the CDR3 is TGTGCCAGCAAGGGAAATAATTCACCCCTCCACTTT. It encodes CASKGNNSPLHF. J is TRBJ1-6 and V is TRBV7-8; D is unresolved. Looked up from germline, CDR1 is SGHVS and CDR2 is FQNEAQ. V lost 7 bases, J lost 5 bases, and 6 bases lay in between. The CDR3 length is 12 residues.

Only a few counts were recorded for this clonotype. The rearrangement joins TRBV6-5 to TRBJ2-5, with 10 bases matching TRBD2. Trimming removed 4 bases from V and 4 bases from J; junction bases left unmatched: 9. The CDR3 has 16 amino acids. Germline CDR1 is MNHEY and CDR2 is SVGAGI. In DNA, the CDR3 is TGTGCCAGCAGTTTTATGGTGGCTAGCGGGGGAGAGACCCAGTACTTC. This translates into CASSFMVASGGETQYF.

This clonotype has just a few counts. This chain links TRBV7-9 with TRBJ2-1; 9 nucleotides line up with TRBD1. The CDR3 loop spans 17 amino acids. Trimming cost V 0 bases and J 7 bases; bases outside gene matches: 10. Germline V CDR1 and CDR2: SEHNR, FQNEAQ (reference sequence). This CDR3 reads CASSLADPRTGENEQFF. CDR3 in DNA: TGTGCCAGCAGCTTAGCAGATCCAAGGACAGGGGAGAATGAGCAGTTCTTC.

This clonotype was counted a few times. Here the CDR3 DNA reads TGTGCCAGCAGTGATTCCGGGACACATGGCTACACCTTC. Translated: CASSDSGTHGYTF. The chain combines TRBV6-4 with TRBJ1-2, with D tentatively TRBD1 (6 bases). Germline V gene data show CDR1 as MRHNA and CDR2 as SNTAGT. With 3 bases removed from V and 6 bases from J, the gap between germline ends came to 11 bases. CDR3 size: 13 residues.

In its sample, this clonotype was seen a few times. Here the CDR3 reads CASSPLTGRDTEAFF. The DNA for the CDR3 is TGCGCCAGCAGCCCCCTGACAGGGAGGGACACTGAAGCTTTCTTT. The rearrangement uses TRBV5-1 and TRBJ1-1; 7 bases map to TRBD1. V was pared by 4 bases and J by 3 bases, with 9 bases of the junction left unmatched. Per the germline V gene, CDR1 is SGHRS and CDR2 is YFSETQ. This CDR3 is 15 amino acids long.

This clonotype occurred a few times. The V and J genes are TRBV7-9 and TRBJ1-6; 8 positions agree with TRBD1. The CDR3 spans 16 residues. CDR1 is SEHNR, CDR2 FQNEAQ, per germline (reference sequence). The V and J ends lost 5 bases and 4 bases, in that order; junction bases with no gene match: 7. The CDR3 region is CASSPDRGGYNSPLHF. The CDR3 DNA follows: TGTGCCAGCAGCCCAGACAGGGGCGGATATAATTCACCCCTCCACTTT. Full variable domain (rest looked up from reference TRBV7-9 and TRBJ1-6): DTGVSQNPRHKITKRGQNVTFRCDPISEHNRLYWYRQTLGQGPEFLTYFQNEAQLEKSRLLSDRFSAERPKGSFSTLEIQRTEQGDSAMYLCASSPDRGGYNSPLHFGNGTRLTVT.

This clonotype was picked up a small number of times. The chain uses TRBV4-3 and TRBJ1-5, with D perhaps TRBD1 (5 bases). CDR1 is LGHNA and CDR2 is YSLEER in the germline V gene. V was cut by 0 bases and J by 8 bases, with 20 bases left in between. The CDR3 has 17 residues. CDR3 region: CASSQDLSGMFVKPQHF. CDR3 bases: TGCGCCAGCAGCCAAGATCTATCAGGGATGTTCGTTAAGCCCCAGCATTTT.

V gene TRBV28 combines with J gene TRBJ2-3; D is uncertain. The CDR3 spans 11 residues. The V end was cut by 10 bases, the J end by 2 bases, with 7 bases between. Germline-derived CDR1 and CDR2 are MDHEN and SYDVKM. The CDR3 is CATYLTDTQYF. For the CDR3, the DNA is TGTGCCACCTACCTCACAGATACGCAGTATTTT.

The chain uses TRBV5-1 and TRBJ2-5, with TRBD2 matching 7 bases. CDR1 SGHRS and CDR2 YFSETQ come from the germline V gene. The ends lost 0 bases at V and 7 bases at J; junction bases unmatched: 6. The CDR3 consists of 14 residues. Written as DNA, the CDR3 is TGCGCCAGCAGCTTGGTCGGGACTAAAGGGACCCAGTACTTC. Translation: CASSLVGTKGTQYF.